This T cell receptor beta chain appears in the sequencing data of a study of cytotoxic CD8 clonotypes in ibrutinib-treated CLL. Across the whole study: The study recorded mean values of about 260,000 productive templates and under 100,000 productive rearrangements per sample.

The study, taken as a whole, reports: Sustained-remission patients were sampled at one set of times and progressing patients at different ones. Clonality increased at ibrutinib response, then returned toward baseline at progression. Contraction or stability on treatment was seen for public clonotypes, which were uncommon.

Worth noting for this clone: Its target is not known.

Here immunoSEQ multiplex PCR was the method, and the copy in TCRdb shows in-frame clones only, minus some. The sample lists roughly 17,000 clones, around three fifths occurring once. Sequenced here: PBMCs, sampled after 12 months of ibrutinib treatment. This receptor was identified in a human donor with chronic lymphocytic leukemia.

The CDR3 sequence: CATIRDYSSEQYF. CDR3 sequence (DNA): TGTGCCACCATCCGGGACTACTCTTCCGAGCAGTACTTC. The V call is TRBV6-1, the J call TRBJ2-7; 7 bases match TRBD2. Germline V gene sequence: CDR1 MNHNS, CDR2 SASEGT. There are 13 residues in the CDR3. After removal of 10 bases from V and 6 bases from J, the junction contained 12 bases not matched to a gene.